This TCR beta chain originates from a study of beta chain features in type 1 diabetes. Findings and limits, study-wide: Shorter TCRB CDR3s, moderately but significantly so, were found in Type 1 diabetes patients in all four CD4+ subsets. A PCR bias possibly favoring shorter templates would apply equally to patients and controls.

In its sample, this clone was seen a few times. The antigen is unknown. Of the isolated RNA, all was reverse transcribed, and so the sequenced material was expressed TCRB transcripts. TCRdb's copy holds only in-frame clones and misses some; the assay was immunoSEQ multiplex PCR. There are approximately 100,000 clones in the sample; 28% occur only once, and roughly 0.5% lies in the top ten. The TCR comes from a woman between 18 and 30 years old with type 1 diabetes. Material: central memory CD4+ T cells from blood.

CDR3 sequence: CASSHGQGDYGYTF. The CDR3 DNA sequence: TGTGCCAGCTCACACGGACAGGGTGACTATGGCTACACCTTC. The V call is TRBV18, the J call TRBJ1-2, with 8 bases identical to TRBD1. The V segment lost 4 bases and the J segment 3 bases; nucleotides outside the gene matches: 4. The CDR3 is 14 residues long. The germline gives CDR1 KGHSH, CDR2 LQKENI.